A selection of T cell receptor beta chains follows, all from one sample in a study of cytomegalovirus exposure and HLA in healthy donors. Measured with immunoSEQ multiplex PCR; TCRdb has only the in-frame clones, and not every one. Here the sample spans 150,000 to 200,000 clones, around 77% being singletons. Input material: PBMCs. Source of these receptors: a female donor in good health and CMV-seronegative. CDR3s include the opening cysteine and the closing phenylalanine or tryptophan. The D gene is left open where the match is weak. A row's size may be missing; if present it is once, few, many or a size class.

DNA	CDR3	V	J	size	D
TGTGCCAGCAGTAGCCCGGGACAGGGGGATGGCTACACCTTC	CASSSPGQGDGYTF	TRBV28	TRBJ1-2	.	TRBD1
TGTGCCAGCACTGGGCGGGGAGGGCCCCAGCATTTT	CASTGRGGPQHF	TRBV2	TRBJ1-5	.	.
TGTGCCAGCAGCCTAAGCGGGGTCTCCTACAATGAGCAGTTCTTC	CASSLSGVSYNEQFF	TRBV7-3	TRBJ2-1	.	TRBD2
TGTGCCAGCAGCTTGCTCGGTTACGAGCAGTACTTC	CASSLLGYEQYF	TRBV5-5	TRBJ2-7	.	.
TGTGCCAGCAGTCGGCCAGGGGAATACGATGGCTACACCTTC	CASSRPGEYDGYTF	TRBV2	TRBJ1-2	.	.
TGTGCCAGCAGCTTATCGACTAGCGGGAACACCGGGGAGCTGTTTTTT	CASSLSTSGNTGELFF	TRBV7-6	TRBJ2-2	few	TRBD2
TGTGCCAGCAGCTCCCTAAGGGGGCAGGGGAGTGAAAAACTGTTTTTT	CASSSLRGQGSEKLFF	TRBV7-6	TRBJ1-4	.	TRBD1
TGTGCCAGCAGCTCGCCTCGACAGGGAGGAGGCACAGATACGCAGTATTTT	CASSSPRQGGGTDTQYF	TRBV9	TRBJ2-3	.	.
TGTGCCAGCAGTGCCAGGGGGCGTCGTACCGGGGAGCTGTTTTTT	CASSARGRRTGELFF	TRBV6-1	TRBJ2-2	.	TRBD1
TGTGCCAGCAGCCGAGTGGGGACTAGAGGCACAGATACGCAGTATTTT	CASSRVGTRGTDTQYF	TRBV5-6	TRBJ2-3	once	TRBD2
TGTGCCAGCAGTGATCTGGGCTTCAATGGCTACACCTTC	CASSDLGFNGYTF	TRBV25-1	TRBJ1-2	.	.
TGTGCCAGTAGTACCAGGTTGGAGGAGGCTTTCTTT	CASSTRLEEAFF	TRBV19	TRBJ1-1	few	.
TGTGCCAGCCCTCCCCCGGGACAGGGGGTATACAATCAGCCCCAGCATTTT	CASPPPGQGVYNQPQHF	TRBV28	TRBJ1-5	.	TRBD1
TGTGCCAGCAGCGTAGCTGACAGCCACAATGAGCAGTTCTTC	CASSVADSHNEQFF	TRBV9	TRBJ2-1	.	.
TGTGCCAGCAGCTTAGAGCGGAGCACAGATACGCAGTATTTT	CASSLERSTDTQYF	TRBV11-3	TRBJ2-3	.	.
TGCGCCAGCAGCTTGGCGGGCACTGGGGCGAATGAGCAGTTCTTC	CASSLAGTGANEQFF	TRBV5-1	TRBJ2-1	.	.
TGTGCCACATACTCGCGGGGTGACAATGAGCAGTTCTTC	CATYSRGDNEQFF	TRBV6-5	TRBJ2-1	.	.
TGCGCCAGCAGCGAGGGGGACAGGGCCTACGAGCAGTACTTC	CASSEGDRAYEQYF	TRBV5-1	TRBJ2-7	.	TRBD1
TGTGCCAGCAGCTTAGCGGGGAGGACAGGGCGAGGTATGAACACTGAAGCTTTCTTT	CASSLAGRTGRGMNTEAFF	TRBV7-2	TRBJ1-1	.	TRBD1
TGTGCCAGCAGCTTTCTCGGGGAGGACTACGAGCAGTACTTC	CASSFLGEDYEQYF	TRBV5-5	TRBJ2-7	once	.
TGTGCCAGCAGCTTATGGGCTCAGGGAACAGGGACCCAGTACTTC	CASSLWAQGTGTQYF	TRBV7-2	TRBJ2-5	.	.
TGTGCCAGCAGATCTCAGGGTACGCATCAGCCCCAGCATTTT	CASRSQGTHQPQHF	TRBV6-6	TRBJ1-5	.	.
TGTGCCAGCAGCTTGTCGGGACAAATCTACGAGCAGTACTTC	CASSLSGQIYEQYF	TRBV5-5	TRBJ2-7	.	.
TGTGCCAGCACAGGGTTCGACTACAATGAGCAGTTCTTC	CASTGFDYNEQFF	TRBV7-6	TRBJ2-1	once	.
TGCGCCAGCAGCTTAGGTCCAGGGCGCGACGAGCAGTACTTC	CASSLGPGRDEQYF	TRBV5-1	TRBJ2-7	.	.
TGTGCCAGCAGTCCGCTTGGGACAGCTGCAACTAATGAAAAACTGTTTTTT	CASSPLGTAATNEKLFF	TRBV27	TRBJ1-4	.	TRBD1
TGTGCCAGTACGAGGCCGGGACTAGCGGGGGGCTCCTACAATGAGCAGTTCTTC	CASTRPGLAGGSYNEQFF	TRBV19	TRBJ2-1	.	TRBD2
TGTGCCAGCAGCGTAGCAGGGAAGAACTCCTACGAGCAGTACTTC	CASSVAGKNSYEQYF	TRBV9	TRBJ2-7	.	.
TGCAGCGTTGAAGGCGGGAGGGCGTTGACAGATACGCAGTATTTT	CSVEGGRALTDTQYF	TRBV29-1	TRBJ2-3	.	TRBD2
TGTGCCAGCAGCAGATCCGGGACAGGGAACACCGGGGAGCTGTTTTTT	CASSRSGTGNTGELFF	TRBV6-4	TRBJ2-2	.	TRBD1
TGTGCCTGGAGTCTCCTTAGCTCTGGAAACACCATATATTTT	CAWSLLSSGNTIYF	TRBV30	TRBJ1-3	.	.
TGTGCCAGCAGCTTAGGACTAGATGAGCAGTTCTTC	CASSLGLDEQFF	TRBV7-9	TRBJ2-1	few	.
TGTGCCAGCAGTGAGACTAGAGACTACGAGCAGTACTTC	CASSETRDYEQYF	TRBV6-1	TRBJ2-7	.	.
TGTGCCAGCAGCTTAACGACGGCGGGGGGGCCCCAGGATGAGCAGTTCTTC	CASSLTTAGGPQDEQFF	TRBV7-3	TRBJ2-1	few	TRBD2
TGTGCCAGCTCACCACTCTCGGGGATGAATCAGCCCCAGCATTTT	CASSPLSGMNQPQHF	TRBV18	TRBJ1-5	few	.
TGTGCCATCAGGGGACAGGCCGGAGTAAATGAGCAGTTCTTC	CAIRGQAGVNEQFF	TRBV10-3	TRBJ2-1	.	TRBD1
TGTGCCAGCAGCTTAGCCGGTGGGGAGCTTAGCAATCAGCCCCAGCATTTT	CASSLAGGELSNQPQHF	TRBV7-8	TRBJ1-5	.	.
TGCGCCAGCAGCCAAGACCCGGCAGGGGGCGTGAGTGTTGAAAAACTGTTTTTT	CASSQDPAGGVSVEKLFF	TRBV4-1	TRBJ1-4	.	TRBD1
TGCAGCGCGAAGGCTAGCGGGAGTTTGAATGAGCAGTTCTTC	CSAKASGSLNEQFF	TRBV29-1	TRBJ2-1	.	TRBD2
TGTGCCAGCAGCTGGGGTGGGGGAGGGGAGCAGTTCTTC	CASSWGGGGEQFF	TRBV5-6	TRBJ2-1	.	TRBD2
TGTGCCAGCAGCTCCGACAGGAACTCCTACAATGAGCAGTTCTTC	CASSSDRNSYNEQFF	TRBV7-3	TRBJ2-1	.	.
TGTGCCAGCAGCCTCGACAGGGTTTCCTACAATGAGCAGTTCTTC	CASSLDRVSYNEQFF	TRBV11-2	TRBJ2-1	.	TRBD1
TGTGCCTGGAGTTTCAGACAGAAGGGCACTGAAGCTTTCTTT	CAWSFRQKGTEAFF	TRBV30	TRBJ1-1	.	.
TGCGCCAGCAGCCAAGATGGGGGGAGCTCCTACGAGCAGTACTTC	CASSQDGGSSYEQYF	TRBV4-1	TRBJ2-7	.	.
TGTGCCAGCTCACCACCGGTTGAGGGGGTCTATGGCTACACCTTC	CASSPPVEGVYGYTF	TRBV18	TRBJ1-2	few	.
TGTGCCAGCAGTGCTGACTATCACTATGGCTACACCTTC	CASSADYHYGYTF	TRBV6-1	TRBJ1-2	.	.
TGTGCCAGCAGCTTGGCGTCGGGACAGGGGACCTACGAGCAGTACTTC	CASSLASGQGTYEQYF	TRBV5-4	TRBJ2-7	.	TRBD1
TGTGCCAGCAGCGCGGACAGGAGCCAAGAGACCCAGTACTTC	CASSADRSQETQYF	TRBV5-4	TRBJ2-5	.	TRBD1
TGCGCCAGCAGCCTCGGACAGGAGGATGGCTACACCTTC	CASSLGQEDGYTF	TRBV5-1	TRBJ1-2	.	TRBD1